Listed here are 28 T cell receptor beta chains from one sample, sequenced in a study of T cells after yellow fever vaccination. TCRdb redid the calling of the 5' RACE reads with MiXCR, one entry per CDR3 protein. The sample carries just under 600,000 distinct CDR3 sequences, roughly 12% recorded once. The sample was PBMCs, taken on the day of the yellow fever booster vaccination. The receptors come from a man aged 25-40 years who received the YFV17D yellow fever vaccine.

In this sample, this clonotype turned up a few times. The V and J genes are TRBV6-5 and TRBJ1-3; TRBD1 agrees at 7 bases. Germline lookup yields CDR1 MNHEY and CDR2 SVGAGI. The length of the CDR3 is 15 residues. The V and J ends lost 6 bases and 2 bases, in that order; junction bases with no gene match: 7. This CDR3 reads CASRLDRDPGNTIYF. DNA for the CDR3: TGTGCCAGCAGACTCGACAGGGACCCTGGAAACACCATATATTTT.

This clonotype was seen only a few times. CDR3 amino acids: CSARTSGTRAQYF. CDR3 DNA sequence: TGCAGTGCCCGGACTAGCGGGACCCGGGCCCAGTACTTC. The V gene is TRBV20-1, the J gene TRBJ2-5; 12 positions agree with TRBD2. J gave up 9 bases and V 6 bases, and 8 bases lay outside the gene matches. This CDR3 is 13 amino acids long. Per the germline V gene, CDR1 is DFQATT and CDR2 is SNEGSKA (reference sequence).

DNA for the CDR3: TGTGCCACCAGCGTGACCCGTGGGGTCGGCGAGCAGTACTTC. Translation: CATSVTRGVGEQYF. The genes are TRBV15 and TRBJ2-7; D is ambiguous. Trimming removed 5 bases at V and 6 bases at J, with 17 bases between. Per the germline V gene, CDR1 is LNHNV and CDR2 is YYDKDF (reference sequence). There are 14 residues in the CDR3.

The chain uses TRBV29-1 and TRBJ1-4; D not resolved. The CDR3 has 13 amino acids. The germline V gene encodes CDR1 SQVTM and CDR2 ANQGSEA. The CDR3 bases are TGCAGTGCCGCGGGATCATTGAATGAAAAACTGTTTTTT. It specifies CSAAGSLNEKLFF.

This clonotype came up a few times. The rearrangement joins TRBV28 to TRBJ2-1; TRBD2 aligns across 13 bases. The junction had 11 bases not matched to a gene; V was cut back by 6 bases and J by 0 bases. This CDR3 comprises 19 residues. CDR1 and CDR2 (germline): MDHEN, SYDVKM. Here the CDR3 DNA reads TGTGCCAGCAGCCTCGGACTAGCGGGAGTGGGGGGCTCCTACAATGAGCAGTTCTTC. It specifies CASSLGLAGVGGSYNEQFF.

This clonotype showed up just a few times. This chain joins TRBV15 and TRBJ2-1; 7 bases line up with TRBD2. V lost 1 base, J lost 4 bases, and 7 bases stayed unmatched. Germline CDR1 and CDR2: LNHNV and YYDKDF (reference sequence). There are 16 residues in the CDR3. DNA of the CDR3: TGTGCCACCAGCAGAGTTGGCGGGAGTGGGTACAATGAGCAGTTCTTC. Protein product: CATSRVGGSGYNEQFF.

The chain employs TRBV6-5 and TRBJ2-3; tentatively, D is TRBD1 (5 bases). The CDR3 has 17 residues. Germline V lookup: CDR1 MNHEY, CDR2 SVGAGI. V was cut by 0 bases and J by 2 bases, with 15 bases left in between. CDR3 protein: CASSYSGQALFTDTQYF. As DNA, the CDR3 is TGTGCCAGCAGTTACTCGGGGCAGGCCCTATTCACAGATACGCAGTATTTT.

This clonotype was counted only a few times. One junction end disagrees with the germline gene, perhaps due to a read error. In DNA, the CDR3 is TGTGCCAGCAGTTTAGGCCAGCGGGAGGGCCAGAATCCGGTCTTC. Encoded protein: CASSLGQREGQNPVF. This chain uses TRBV27 with TRBJ2-1; 10 bases align to TRBD2. The CDR3 consists of 15 residues. Germline CDR1 MNHEY, CDR2 SMNVEV (reference sequence).

Ten or more counts support this clonotype. This chain joins TRBV7-2 and TRBJ2-7; a possible D gene is TRBD1 (6 bases). The V end lost 5 bases, the J end lost 3 bases, and 17 bases lay between the germline ends. CDR1 is SGHTA, CDR2 FQGNSA, per germline. This CDR3 spans 15 amino acids. The CDR3 DNA follows: TGTGCCAGCAGCCCAGGGGTGGAATGGGGCTACGAGCAGTACTTC. This gives the protein CASSPGVEWGYEQYF.

This clonotype was found a few times. The V and J genes are TRBV20-1 and TRBJ2-4; possible D gene TRBD2, 6 bases. The CDR3 is made up of 13 amino acids. The V gene's germline CDR1 is DFQATT and CDR2 SNEGSKA (reference sequence). Trimming removed 0 bases at V and 6 bases at J, with 9 bases between. The CDR3 region has the DNA TGCAGTGCTAGAGATCGGGGGATAAACATTCAGTACTTC. It encodes CSARDRGINIQYF.

The rearrangement joins TRBV12-3 or TRBV12-4 to TRBJ2-6; 9 bases line up with TRBD1. This CDR3 spans 16 amino acids. V lost 6 bases and J lost 2; bases outside the gene matches: 5. The CDR3 DNA follows: TGTGCCAGCAGGCGGACAGGGGACCCTGGGGCCAACGTCCTGACTTTC. It codes for CASRRTGDPGANVLTF.

The V call is TRBV9, the J call TRBJ2-2; 9 bases are a match to TRBD2. CDR1 is SGDLS and CDR2 is YYNGEE in the germline V gene. Trimming at V came to 4 bases and at J to 3 bases, leaving 7 bases not matched to a gene. CDR3 length equals 16 residues. DNA of the CDR3: TGTGCCAGCAGCCCCACTAGCGGGTCACACACCGGGGAGCTGTTTTTT. As protein: CASSPTSGSHTGELFF. Filled out from reference TRBV9 and TRBJ2-2, the complete variable domain reads DSGVTQTPKHLITATGQRVTLRCSPRSGDLSVYWYQQSLDQGLQFLIQYYNGEERAKGNILERFSAQQFPDLHSELNLSSLELGDSALYFCASSPTSGSHTGELFFGEGSRLTVL.

V usage is TRBV25-1 and J usage is TRBJ2-3; 11 positions match TRBD2. CDR3 length: 16 residues. J lost 7 bases, V lost 2 bases, and 8 bases had no gene match. Germline V lookup: CDR1 MGHDK, CDR2 SYGVNS. CDR3 bases: TGTGCCAGCAGTGAACTAGCGGGAGGAGGGCTTAATACGCAGTATTTT. Amino acid sequence: CASSELAGGGLNTQYF.

This clonotype was seen a few times. The rearrangement links TRBV20-1 to TRBJ2-1, with 7 bases that match TRBD1. The trim removed 0 bases at V and 13 bases at J, leaving 15 bases unmatched. This CDR3 contains 15 residues. CDR1 DFQATT and CDR2 SNEGSKA come from the germline V gene (reference sequence). CDR3 sequence (DNA): TGCAGTGCTAGAGATGGGAGACAGGGATCCTCAGGACAGTTCTTC. It is translated as CSARDGRQGSSGQFF.

This clonotype was counted between two and nine times. The chain combines TRBV2 with TRBJ2-7; TRBD2 might be the D (6 bases). CDR3 length: 14 amino acids. V lost 6 bases, J lost 2 bases, and 14 bases lay in between. Germline values: CDR1 SNHLY, CDR2 FYNNEI. CDR3 sequence reads: CASSHGGSPYEQYF. CDR3 coding DNA: TGTGCCAGCAGCCATGGGGGGTCCCCCTACGAGCAGTACTTC.

This clonotype was recorded a few times. The gene calls are TRBV12-3 or TRBV12-4 and TRBJ1-5; 7 bases fit TRBD1. CDR3 size: 14 residues. With 5 bases clipped from V and 2 bases from J, the junction kept 3 bases outside the gene matches. The CDR3 region has the DNA TGTGCCAGCAGTGAACAGGGGCGCAATCAGCCCCAGCATTTT. Its translation: CASSEQGRNQPQHF.

This clonotype was detected ten times or more. The rearrangement uses TRBV4-3 and TRBJ2-1; 8 bases agree with TRBD2. V dropped 0 bases and J dropped 14; count of bases not matched to a gene: 6. CDR1 and CDR2 (germline): LGHNA, YSLEER. The CDR3 has 13 amino acids. CDR3 region: CASSQDLGREEFF. The DNA for the CDR3 is TGCGCCAGCAGCCAAGATCTAGGGCGGGAGGAGTTCTTC.

This clonotype occurred a few times. The chain is built from TRBV7-2 and TRBJ2-7; D gene uncertain. The CDR3 has 13 residues. CDR1 and CDR2 from the germline V gene are SGHTA and FQGNSA. Trimming removed 1 base at V and 6 bases at J, with 10 bases between. CDR3: CASSLGLEVEQYF. The DNA for the CDR3 is TGTGCCAGCAGCTTAGGCCTGGAAGTCGAGCAGTACTTC.

There are a few counts of this clonotype. This chain joins TRBV6-2 or TRBV6-3 and TRBJ1-1; the match to TRBD1 covers 8 bases. CDR3 length: 13 residues. The germline CDR1 and CDR2 sequences are MNHEY and SVGEGT. Unmatched junction bases numbered 6, after V lost 7 bases and J lost 5 bases. CDR3 protein: CASTQGALTEAFF. CDR3 sequence (DNA): TGTGCCAGCACTCAGGGGGCGCTGACTGAAGCTTTCTTT.

The chain employs TRBV7-6 and TRBJ2-3; D possibly uses TRBD1 or TRBD2 (5 bases each). The germline V and J ends were trimmed by 7 bases and 5 bases, with 13 bases remaining between them. The germline V gene encodes CDR1 SGHVS and CDR2 FNYEAQ. The CDR3 runs to 13 residues. CDR3 sequence reads: CASTLGVGDTQYF. The CDR3 DNA reads TGTGCCAGCACCCTGGGGGTGGGAGATACGCAGTATTTT.

This clonotype was counted at least ten times. The chain is built from TRBV7-2 and TRBJ2-1; D is uncertain. Germline V gives CDR1 SGHTA, CDR2 FQGNSA. V lost 4 bases and J lost 0, with 13 bases in between. The CDR3 length is 16 residues. The CDR3 DNA reads as TGTGCCAGCAGCTATCGCACGTCCAGCTCCTACAATGAGCAGTTCTTC. It translates to CASSYRTSSSYNEQFF. The whole variable domain, filled in from reference TRBV7-2 and TRBJ2-1, reads GAGVSQSPSNKVTEKGKDVELRCDPISGHTALYWYRQSLGQGLEFLIYFQGNSAPDKSGLPSDRFSAERTGGSVSTLTIQRTQQEDSAVYLCASSYRTSSSYNEQFFGPGTRLTVL.

The rearrangement uses TRBV5-4 and TRBJ2-1; possible D gene TRBD2, 6 bases. The CDR3 sequence is 16 residues long. The V end was cut by 4 bases, the J end by 1 base, with 15 bases between. The V gene's germline CDR1 is SGHNT and CDR2 YYREEE (reference sequence). CDR3 residues: CASSAGGSASYNEQFF. Here the CDR3 DNA reads TGTGCCAGCAGCGCTGGGGGGAGCGCGTCCTACAATGAGCAGTTCTTC.

Notes on this clonotype: Since the CDR3 does not end with the conserved phenylalanine or tryptophan, this likely comes from a read error. The DNA is omitted, as the CDR3 cannot be located on it reliably, and the CDR3 follows TCRdb's listing. The V and J genes are TRBV5-6 and TRBJ2-3; the DNA was not compared with TRBD2, the D call given in the table. The CDR3 length equals 18 residues, ends included. Germline V CDR1 and CDR2: SGHDT, YYEEEE. The CDR3 spells CASRRWVDGRQRRTSGRV.

Many counts were recorded for this clonotype. V gene TRBV5-5 combines with J gene TRBJ2-5, with D possibly TRBD2 on 5 matching bases. The CDR3 sequence is 15 residues long. CDR1 SGHKS and CDR2 YYEKEE come from the germline V gene (reference sequence). V dropped 2 bases and J dropped 0 bases, with 11 bases sitting between them. The CDR3 DNA reads TGTGCCAGCAGCTTAGCGGCCGTGTACCAAGAGACCCAGTACTTC. Its protein product is CASSLAAVYQETQYF.

The rearrangement links TRBV6-2 or TRBV6-3 to TRBJ2-2, with TRBD2 identical over 10 bases. The CDR3 loop spans 15 amino acids. Unmatched junction bases numbered 7, after V lost 5 bases and J lost 7 bases. Germline V CDR1 and CDR2: MNHEY, SVGEGT. The CDR3 here is CASSLLAGVLGELFF. For the CDR3, the DNA is TGTGCCAGCAGTCTGCTAGCGGGAGTTCTCGGGGAGCTGTTTTTT.

The CDR3 here is CASSFAVQDQPQHF. CDR3 sequence (DNA): TGCGCCAGCAGCTTTGCAGTGCAGGATCAGCCCCAGCATTTT. V and J are TRBV5-1 and TRBJ1-5; D gene ambiguous. The germline CDR1 and CDR2 sequences are SGHRS and YFSETQ. This CDR3 is 14 amino acids long. V lost 2 bases and J lost 5, with 11 bases in between.

J is TRBJ2-7 and V is TRBV18; D is ambiguous. This CDR3 has 12 residues. The germline gives CDR1 KGHSH, CDR2 LQKENI. V was shortened by 1 base and J by 3 bases, with 4 bases between the two germline ends. The CDR3 is CASSPHVYEQYF. CDR3 nucleotides: TGTGCCAGCTCACCACACGTCTACGAGCAGTACTTC.

The chain is built from TRBV11-2 and TRBJ2-2, with TRBD2 matching over 11 bases. Germline trimming cut 7 bases from V and 3 bases from J; bases unmatched to any gene: 10. In germline, CDR1 is SGHAT, CDR2 FQNNGV. The length of the CDR3 is 17 residues. The CDR3 spells CASTITTSGSYTGELFF. The CDR3 nucleotides read TGTGCCAGCACCATAACAACTAGCGGGAGCTACACCGGGGAGCTGTTTTTT.